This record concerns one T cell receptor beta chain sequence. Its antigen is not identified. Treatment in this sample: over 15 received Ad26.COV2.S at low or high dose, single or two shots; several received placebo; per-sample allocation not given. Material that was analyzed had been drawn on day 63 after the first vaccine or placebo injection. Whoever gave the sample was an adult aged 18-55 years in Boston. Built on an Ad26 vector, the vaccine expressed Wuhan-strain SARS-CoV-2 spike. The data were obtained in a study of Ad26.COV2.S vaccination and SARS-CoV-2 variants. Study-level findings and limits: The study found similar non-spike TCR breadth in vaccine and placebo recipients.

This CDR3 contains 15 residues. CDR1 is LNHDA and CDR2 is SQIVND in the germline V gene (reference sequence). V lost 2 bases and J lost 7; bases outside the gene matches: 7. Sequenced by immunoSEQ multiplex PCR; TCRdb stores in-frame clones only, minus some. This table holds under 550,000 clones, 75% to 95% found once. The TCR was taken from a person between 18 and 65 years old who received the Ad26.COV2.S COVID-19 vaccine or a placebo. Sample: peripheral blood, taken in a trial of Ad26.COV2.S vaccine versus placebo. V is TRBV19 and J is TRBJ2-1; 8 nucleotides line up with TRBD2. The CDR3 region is CASSIKAGAGNEQFF. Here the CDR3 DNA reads TGTGCCAGTAGTATAAAAGCGGGAGCGGGGAATGAGCAGTTCTTC.